The next 9 T cell receptor beta chains were all read from a single sample in a study of OX40 agonist ivuxolimab in advanced cancers. Assay used: immunoSEQ multiplex PCR; TCRdb lists only in-frame clones, some missing. The sample has tens of thousands of clones, more than 80% seen once. The source was CD4+ or CD8+ T cells sorted from blood, collected in a trial of the OX40 agonist ivuxolimab. The receptor set was obtained from an adult with an advanced solid tumor such as melanoma, head and neck, liver or kidney cancer.

The chain is built from TRBV6-1 and TRBJ1-5, with D uncertain. CDR1 is MNHNS and CDR2 is SASEGT in the germline V gene. The CDR3 contains 14 residues. Trimming stripped 3 bases from V and 1 base from J, with 7 bases between. The CDR3 DNA is TGTGCCAGCAGTGAGACCGGCAGCAATCAGCCCCAGCATTTT. Encoded protein: CASSETGSNQPQHF.

The chain links TRBV6-4 to TRBJ1-1; 7 bases align to TRBD1. There are 15 residues in the CDR3. The junction had 5 bases not matched to a gene; V was cut back by 3 bases and J by 1 base. Germline lookup yields CDR1 MRHNA and CDR2 SNTAGT. The CDR3 DNA sequence: TGTGCCAGCAGTGAGTTCGGGACAGCGAACACTGAAGCTTTCTTT. Amino acids: CASSEFGTANTEAFF.

The chain has TRBV7-6 and TRBJ1-1; D remains unclear. The CDR3 extends over 13 amino acids. Looked up from germline, CDR1 is SGHVS and CDR2 is FNYEAQ. V dropped 6 bases and J dropped 5 bases, with 13 bases sitting between them. The CDR3 DNA sequence: TGTGCCAGCAGGAGGGAGGCGGGGACTGAAGCTTTCTTT. Translating it yields CASRREAGTEAFF.

J is TRBJ2-7 and V is TRBV5-5, with D possibly matching TRBD1 (5 bases). The CDR3 covers 14 residues. Germline assignment: CDR1 SGHKS and CDR2 YYEKEE (reference sequence). V lost 2 bases to trimming and J lost 3 bases, with 12 bases between them. The DNA for the CDR3 is TGTGCCAGCAGCTTTATCCAGGGCTTCTACGAGCAGTACTTC. Residues: CASSFIQGFYEQYF.

The chain is built from TRBV15 and TRBJ1-1; no clear D gene. Germline lookup yields CDR1 LNHNV and CDR2 YYDKDF (reference sequence). The germline V and J ends were trimmed by 0 bases and 4 bases, with 6 bases remaining between them. The CDR3 covers 13 residues. CDR3 nucleotide sequence: TGTGCCACCAGCAGAGATAGGGCCACTGAAGCTTTCTTT. Translation: CATSRDRATEAFF.

The CDR3, as DNA: TGTGCCAGCAGCTTGCGGGACAGTGGCAATCAGCCCCAGCATTTT. This sequence encodes CASSLRDSGNQPQHF. The rearrangement links TRBV5-6 to TRBJ1-5, with TRBD1 matching 7 bases. V dropped 1 base and J dropped 2; count of bases not matched to a gene: 3. From germline, CDR1 is SGHDT and CDR2 YYEEEE. This CDR3 is built from 15 residues.

This chain joins TRBV30 and TRBJ2-2; D unresolved. The germline CDR1 and CDR2 sequences are GTSNPN and SVGIG (reference sequence). The CDR3 totals 14 residues. V shed 0 bases and J shed 0 bases, with 5 bases lying between them. CDR3 DNA sequence: TGTGCCTGGAGTGTTTCAACGAACACCGGGGAGCTGTTTTTT. Encoded protein: CAWSVSTNTGELFF.

The V gene is TRBV5-1, the J gene TRBJ2-5; D unresolved. The V gene's germline CDR1 is SGHRS and CDR2 YFSETQ. The ends were cut back, 0 bases at V and 5 bases at J, with 5 bases in the middle. This CDR3 spans 12 amino acids. DNA of the CDR3: TGCGCCAGCAGCTTGGGACGGGAGACCCAGTACTTC. It yields the protein CASSLGRETQYF. Full variable domain (missing parts from reference TRBV5-1 and TRBJ2-5): KAGVTQTPRYLIKTRGQQVTLSCSPISGHRSVSWYQQTPGQGLQFLFEYFSETQRNKGNFPGRFSGRQFSNSRSEMNVSTLELGDSALYLCASSLGRETQYFGPGTRLLVL.

The chain couples TRBV21-1 to TRBJ2-7; the DNA was not used to check the table's D call, TRBD1. TRBV21-1 is assigned pseudogene status. The CDR3 is made up of 12 amino acids. The CDR3 sequence is CASSQDSYEQYF. As DNA, the CDR3 is TGTGCCAGCAGCCAGGACAGCTACGAGCAGTACTTC.